The present entry profiles one T cell receptor (beta chain) with its context. The junction does not match germline at one end; this may be a read error. This specimen comes from a study of blood T cell repertoires in COVID-19. Study-level background: From T cells, B-cell-depleted T cells, or PBMCs came the material, which was cDNA or gDNA.

The CDR3 runs to 13 residues. From germline, CDR1 is KGHSH and CDR2 LQKENI. Some clones are missing from TCRdb's copy, which holds only in-frame ones; the method was immunoSEQ multiplex PCR. The sample consists of approximately 97,000 clones, roughly 80% of them appearing once. J is TRBJ1-1 and V is TRBV18, with D perhaps matching TRBD1 (5 bases). This receptor was identified in a man aged 55 to 70 with acute or convalescent COVID-19. The sample comprised peripheral blood. The CDR3: CASSPAPQVPTSF. CDR3 coding DNA: TGTGCCAGCTCACCAGCCCCACAGGTACCCACATCCTTT.